What follows describes a single TCR beta chain. What it binds is not known. The data stem from a study of T cell repertoires in cytomegalovirus infection. At the level of the study: Recently identified HLA-C-restricted CMV epitopes were used, and well-studied HLA-B-restricted CMV epitopes were used as well.

TCRdb redid the calling of the reads with MiXCR, one entry per CDR3 protein. Here the sample spans approximately 730,000 distinct CDR3 sequences, around 29% being singletons. The CDR3 is made up of 15 amino acids. Between the trimmed V and J ends, which lost 0 bases and 5 bases, there was a span of 13 bases. Germline assignment: CDR1 SNHLY and CDR2 FYNNEI. This specimen consisted of cultured CD8+ T cells from PBMCs, obtained from culture after CMV antigen stimulation. This clonotype was obtained from a human donor in good health (CMV status not recorded). Some clones in this sample may be carry-over from other donors' samples. The genes are TRBV2 and TRBJ1-2, with D uncertain. The CDR3 DNA reads TGTGCCAGCAGTGAAGCGCCGGGGTCTACTTATGGCTACACCTTC. Protein sequence: CASSEAPGSTYGYTF.